The rows below give T cell receptor beta chains drawn from one sample of a study of blood T cell repertoires in COVID-19. This table comes from immunoSEQ multiplex PCR, and its TCRdb copy is limited to in-frame clones, with some not included. Here the sample spans just over 300,000 clones, 70% to 90% being singletons. The sample taken for sequencing was PBMCs or T cells enriched from blood (not recorded which). Source of these receptors: a middle-aged woman who had recovered from COVID-19. The CDR3 runs from the conserved cysteine through the conserved F or W. The D gene is left open where the match is weak. Rows give clone size only sometimes, using once, few, many, or a class for an expanded clone.

clone_size j_call v_call d_call cdr3_nt cdr3_aa
- TRBJ2-7 TRBV24-1 - TGTGCCACCAGTGATCGACAGGGAGGCTCCGTCGAGCAGTACTTC CATSDRQGGSVEQYF
- TRBJ2-3 TRBV7-3 - TGTGCCAGCAGCTTAGCTGCGGGCCCCACAGATACGCAGTATTTT CASSLAAGPTDTQYF
- TRBJ1-5 TRBV27 - TGTGCCAGCAGTGCAGGGGATGGTAATCAGCCCCAGCATTTT CASSAGDGNQPQHF
- TRBJ2-5 TRBV7-8 - TGTGCCAGCAGCTTAGCGGAGGCTTCGGAGACCCAGTACTTC CASSLAEASETQYF
- TRBJ1-1 TRBV9 TRBD1 TGTGCCAGCAGCGCGCTTCTGGGACAGGCAGGCCCTGAAGCTTTCTTT CASSALLGQAGPEAFF
once TRBJ2-1 TRBV5-1 TRBD2 TGCGCCAGCAGCTTGAGTCTAGCGGGAGGAAATGAGCAGTTCTTC CASSLSLAGGNEQFF
- TRBJ2-5 TRBV7-3 TRBD1 TGTGCCAGCAGCTTAACGTTGCAGGGGGCCCAGTACTTC CASSLTLQGAQYF
- TRBJ2-5 TRBV6-2/TRBV6-3 - TGTGCCAGCAGTAAACAGGGGGAGGGGGAGACCCAGTACTTC CASSKQGEGETQYF
- TRBJ2-3 TRBV30 - TGTGCCTGGAGTGAGGGGCAGCTCACAGATACGCAGTATTTT CAWSEGQLTDTQYF
- TRBJ1-2 TRBV6-5 - TGTGCCAGCAGTTCTCAAGACAGGACCTCCTATGGCTACACCTTC CASSSQDRTSYGYTF
- TRBJ2-5 TRBV4-3 TRBD2 TGCGCCAGCAGCCAAGCTACGCGGGAGGAGGGGTGGGAGACCCAGTACTTC CASSQATREEGWETQYF
- TRBJ2-5 TRBV9 - TGTGCCAGCAGCCCTACTTCTTTATGGGAGACCCAGTACTTC CASSPTSLWETQYF
once TRBJ1-1 TRBV5-4 TRBD1 TGTGCCAGCAGCGCTAGGACAGGCAGAAACACTGAAGCTTTCTTT CASSARTGRNTEAFF
- TRBJ1-1 TRBV9 - TGTGCCAGCAGCGAAATCGGGGGGAACACTGAAGCTTTCTTT CASSEIGGNTEAFF
- TRBJ2-1 TRBV18 TRBD1 TGTGCCAGCTCACCCCGGGACAGGGGGCTCGGATACCCCCCTAATGAGCAGTTCTTC CASSPRDRGLGYPPNEQFF
once TRBJ2-5 TRBV19 - TGTGCCAGTAGCCGAAGCCGCAGGGTTGTGGAGACCCAGTACTTC CASSRSRRVVETQYF
- TRBJ2-1 TRBV4-3 - TGCGCCAGCAGCCAAGATTGGGGACAAGAGCAGTTCTTC CASSQDWGQEQFF